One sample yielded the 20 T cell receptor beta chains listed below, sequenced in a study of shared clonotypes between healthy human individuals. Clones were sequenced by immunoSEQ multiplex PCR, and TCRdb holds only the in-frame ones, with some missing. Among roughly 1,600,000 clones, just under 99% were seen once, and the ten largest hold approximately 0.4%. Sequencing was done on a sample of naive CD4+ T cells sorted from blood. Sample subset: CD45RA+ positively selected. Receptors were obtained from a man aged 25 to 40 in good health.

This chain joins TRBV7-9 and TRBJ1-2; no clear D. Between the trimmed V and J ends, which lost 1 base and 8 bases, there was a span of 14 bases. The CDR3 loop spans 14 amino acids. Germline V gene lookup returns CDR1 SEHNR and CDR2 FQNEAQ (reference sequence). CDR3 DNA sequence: TGTGCCAGCAGCTTAGGGAGTAATAGTTTGGGCTACACCTTC. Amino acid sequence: CASSLGSNSLGYTF. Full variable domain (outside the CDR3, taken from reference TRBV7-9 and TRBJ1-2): DTGVSQNPRHKITKRGQNVTFRCDPISEHNRLYWYRQTLGQGPEFLTYFQNEAQLEKSRLLSDRFSAERPKGSFSTLEIQRTEQGDSAMYLCASSLGSNSLGYTFGSGTRLTVV.

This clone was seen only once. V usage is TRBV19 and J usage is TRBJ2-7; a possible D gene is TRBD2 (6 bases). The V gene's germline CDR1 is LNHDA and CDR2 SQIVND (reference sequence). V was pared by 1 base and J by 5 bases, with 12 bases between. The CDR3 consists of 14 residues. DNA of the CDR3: TGTGCCAGTAGTATAGTAGGTAGCGGAGACGAGCAGTACTTC. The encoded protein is CASSIVGSGDEQYF.

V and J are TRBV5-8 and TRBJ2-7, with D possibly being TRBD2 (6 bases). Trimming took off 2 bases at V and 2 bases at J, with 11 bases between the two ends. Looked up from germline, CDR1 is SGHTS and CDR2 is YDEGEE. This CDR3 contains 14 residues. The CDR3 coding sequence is TGTGCCAGCAGCTTCGCGGGACTTACCTACGAGCAGTACTTC. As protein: CASSFAGLTYEQYF.

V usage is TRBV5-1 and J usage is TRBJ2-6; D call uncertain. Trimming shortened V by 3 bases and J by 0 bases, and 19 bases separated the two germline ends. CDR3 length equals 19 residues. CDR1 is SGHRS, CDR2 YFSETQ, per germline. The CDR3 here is CASSSTFRASDSGANVLTF. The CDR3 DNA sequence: TGCGCCAGCAGCTCGACTTTTCGGGCTTCGGACTCTGGGGCCAACGTCCTGACTTTC.

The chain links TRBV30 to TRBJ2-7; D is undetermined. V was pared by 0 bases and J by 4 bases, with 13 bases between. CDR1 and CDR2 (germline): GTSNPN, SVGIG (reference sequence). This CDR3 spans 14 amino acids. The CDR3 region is CAWSVRGRIYEQYF. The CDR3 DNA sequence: TGTGCCTGGAGTGTACGAGGTAGGATATACGAGCAGTACTTC.

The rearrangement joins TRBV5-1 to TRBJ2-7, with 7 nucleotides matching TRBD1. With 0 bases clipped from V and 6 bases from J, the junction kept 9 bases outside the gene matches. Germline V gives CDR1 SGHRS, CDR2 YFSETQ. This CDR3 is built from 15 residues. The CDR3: CASSLEAGGLGEQYF. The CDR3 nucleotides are TGCGCCAGCAGCTTGGAGGCAGGGGGTTTGGGCGAGCAGTACTTC. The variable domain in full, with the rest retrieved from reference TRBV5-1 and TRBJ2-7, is KAGVTQTPRYLIKTRGQQVTLSCSPISGHRSVSWYQQTPGQGLQFLFEYFSETQRNKGNFPGRFSGRQFSNSRSEMNVSTLELGDSALYLCASSLEAGGLGEQYFGPGTRLTVT.

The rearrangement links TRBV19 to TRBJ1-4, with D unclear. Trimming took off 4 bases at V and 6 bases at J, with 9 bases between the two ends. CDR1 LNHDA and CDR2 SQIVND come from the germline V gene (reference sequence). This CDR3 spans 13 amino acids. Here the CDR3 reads CASSTGFDEKLFF. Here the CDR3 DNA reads TGTGCCAGTAGTACGGGGTTTGATGAAAAACTGTTTTTT.

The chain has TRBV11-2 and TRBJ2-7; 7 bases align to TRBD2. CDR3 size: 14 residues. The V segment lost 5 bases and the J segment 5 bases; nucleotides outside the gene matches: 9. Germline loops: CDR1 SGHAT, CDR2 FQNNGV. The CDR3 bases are TGTGCCAGCAGCCTGGGGGACTACAGCCACGAGCAGTACTTC. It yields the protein CASSLGDYSHEQYF.

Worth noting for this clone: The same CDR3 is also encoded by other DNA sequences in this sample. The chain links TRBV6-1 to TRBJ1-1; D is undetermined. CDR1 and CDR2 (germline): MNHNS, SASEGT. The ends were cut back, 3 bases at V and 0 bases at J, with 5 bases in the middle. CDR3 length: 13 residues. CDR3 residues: CASSDQVNTEAFF. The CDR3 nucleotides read TGTGCCAGCAGTGATCAGGTGAACACTGAAGCTTTCTTT.

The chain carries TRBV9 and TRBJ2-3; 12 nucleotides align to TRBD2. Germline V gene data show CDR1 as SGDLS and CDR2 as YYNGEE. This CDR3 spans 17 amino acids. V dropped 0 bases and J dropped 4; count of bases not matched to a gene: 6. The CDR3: CASSVAASGRGADTQYF. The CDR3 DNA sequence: TGTGCCAGCAGCGTAGCGGCTAGCGGGAGGGGAGCAGATACGCAGTATTTT.

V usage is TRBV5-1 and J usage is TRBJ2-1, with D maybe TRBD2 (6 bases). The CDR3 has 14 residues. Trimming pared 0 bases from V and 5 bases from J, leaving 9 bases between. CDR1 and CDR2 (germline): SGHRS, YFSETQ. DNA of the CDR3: TGCGCCAGCAGCTTGGTCGCGGGGCACAATGAGCAGTTCTTC. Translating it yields CASSLVAGHNEQFF. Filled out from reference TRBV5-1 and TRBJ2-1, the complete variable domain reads KAGVTQTPRYLIKTRGQQVTLSCSPISGHRSVSWYQQTPGQGLQFLFEYFSETQRNKGNFPGRFSGRQFSNSRSEMNVSTLELGDSALYLCASSLVAGHNEQFFGPGTRLTVL.

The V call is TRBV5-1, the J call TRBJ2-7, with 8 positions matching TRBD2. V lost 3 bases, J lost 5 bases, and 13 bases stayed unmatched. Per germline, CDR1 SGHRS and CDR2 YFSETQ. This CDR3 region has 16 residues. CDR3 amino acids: CASSSGASAGAHEQYF. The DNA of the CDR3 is TGCGCCAGCAGCTCAGGGGCTTCAGCGGGAGCTCACGAGCAGTACTTC.

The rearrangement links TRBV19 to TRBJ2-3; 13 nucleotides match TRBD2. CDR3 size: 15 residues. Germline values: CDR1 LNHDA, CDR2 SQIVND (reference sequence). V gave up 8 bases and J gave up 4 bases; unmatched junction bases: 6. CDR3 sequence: CASAGLAGASDTQYF. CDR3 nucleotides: TGTGCCAGTGCTGGACTAGCGGGAGCCTCAGATACGCAGTATTTT.

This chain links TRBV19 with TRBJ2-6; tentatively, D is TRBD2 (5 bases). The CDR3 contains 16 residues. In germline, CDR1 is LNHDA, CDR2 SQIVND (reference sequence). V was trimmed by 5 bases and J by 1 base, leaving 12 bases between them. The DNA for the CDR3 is TGTGCCAGTAGTCCCAACCGGGGATCTGGGGCCAACGTCCTGACTTTC. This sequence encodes CASSPNRGSGANVLTF.

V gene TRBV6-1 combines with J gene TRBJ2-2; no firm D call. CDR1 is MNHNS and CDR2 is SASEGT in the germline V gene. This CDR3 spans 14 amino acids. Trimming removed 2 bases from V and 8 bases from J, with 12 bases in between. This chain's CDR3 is CASSETTTVGELFF. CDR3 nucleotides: TGTGCCAGCAGTGAAACGACAACCGTGGGGGAGCTGTTTTTT.

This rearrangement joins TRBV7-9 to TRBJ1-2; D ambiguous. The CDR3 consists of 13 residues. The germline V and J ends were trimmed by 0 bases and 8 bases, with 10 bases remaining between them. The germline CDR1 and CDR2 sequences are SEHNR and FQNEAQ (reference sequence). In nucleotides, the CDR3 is TGTGCCAGCAGCTTAGCAGGGTGGGAAGGCTACACCTTC. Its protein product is CASSLAGWEGYTF.

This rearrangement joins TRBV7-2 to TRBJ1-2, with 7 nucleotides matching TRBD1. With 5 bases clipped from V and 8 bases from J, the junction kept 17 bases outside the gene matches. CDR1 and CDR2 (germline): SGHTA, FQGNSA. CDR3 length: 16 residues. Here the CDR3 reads CASSLYTVTGVGGYTF. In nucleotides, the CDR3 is TGTGCCAGCAGCCTATACACCGTTACAGGGGTTGGAGGCTACACCTTC.

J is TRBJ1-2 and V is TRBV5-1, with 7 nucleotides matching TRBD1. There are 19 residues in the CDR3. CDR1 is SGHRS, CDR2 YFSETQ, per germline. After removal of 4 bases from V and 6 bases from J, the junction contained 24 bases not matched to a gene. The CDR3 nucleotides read TGCGCCAGCAGCCCATATAGCTTGGCTCTCGTCGGGACAGAAGATGGCTACACCTTC. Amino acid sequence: CASSPYSLALVGTEDGYTF.

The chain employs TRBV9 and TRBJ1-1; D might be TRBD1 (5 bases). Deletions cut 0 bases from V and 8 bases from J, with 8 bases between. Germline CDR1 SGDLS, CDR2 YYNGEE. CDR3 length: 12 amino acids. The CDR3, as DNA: TGTGCCAGCAGCGTAGAAAAGGGGGAAGCTTTCTTT. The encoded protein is CASSVEKGEAFF.

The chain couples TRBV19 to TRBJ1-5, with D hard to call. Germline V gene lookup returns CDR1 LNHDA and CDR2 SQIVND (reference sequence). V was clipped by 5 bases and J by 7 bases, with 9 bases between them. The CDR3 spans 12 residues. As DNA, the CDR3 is TGTGCCAGTAGTCGTAGGTTGCAGCCCCAGCATTTT. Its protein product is CASSRRLQPQHF.